The rows below give T cell receptor beta chains drawn from one sample of a study of cytotoxic CD8 clonotypes in ibrutinib-treated CLL. Only in-frame clones appear in the TCRdb table, and some are missing; sequencing was by immunoSEQ multiplex PCR. The sample shows around 20,000 clones, roughly 62% of them seen only once. The source was PBMCs, collected after 24 months of ibrutinib treatment. All receptors come from a human donor with chronic lymphocytic leukemia. CDR3s include the opening cysteine and the closing phenylalanine or tryptophan. D genes are given only for firm matches. Not every row has a clone size; where given, it reads once, few, many or a size class.

clone_size: .; d_call: TRBD1; v_call: TRBV7-9; j_call: TRBJ1-4; cdr3_aa: CASSLTGGSNEKLFF; cdr3_nt: TGTGCCAGCAGCTTAACAGGGGGATCTAATGAAAAACTGTTTTTT
clone_size: few; d_call: .; v_call: TRBV6-5; j_call: TRBJ1-2; cdr3_aa: CASSSPRQDGYTF; cdr3_nt: TGTGCCAGCAGTTCCCCCAGACAGGATGGCTACACCTTC
clone_size: .; d_call: .; v_call: TRBV5-6; j_call: TRBJ2-7; cdr3_aa: CASSHVDGDRYEQYF; cdr3_nt: TGTGCCAGCAGCCACGTGGATGGGGATCGATACGAGCAGTACTTC
clone_size: .; d_call: .; v_call: TRBV10-2; j_call: TRBJ1-2; cdr3_aa: CASSERGYGYTF; cdr3_nt: TGCGCCAGCAGTGAAAGAGGGTATGGCTACACCTTC
clone_size: .; d_call: TRBD1; v_call: TRBV4-2; j_call: TRBJ2-2; cdr3_aa: CASSQNPGQGTGELFF; cdr3_nt: TGTGCCAGCAGCCAAAATCCGGGACAGGGAACCGGGGAGCTGTTTTTT
clone_size: .; d_call: .; v_call: TRBV28; j_call: TRBJ1-4; cdr3_aa: CASSGSGTDSTNEKLFF; cdr3_nt: TGTGCCAGCAGTGGATCCGGGACGGACTCAACTAATGAAAAACTGTTTTTT
clone_size: .; d_call: TRBD1; v_call: TRBV19; j_call: TRBJ1-2; cdr3_aa: CASNDRGREGYGYTF; cdr3_nt: TGTGCCAGTAATGACAGGGGGCGCGAGGGCTATGGCTACACCTTC
clone_size: few; d_call: .; v_call: TRBV7-6; j_call: TRBJ1-5; cdr3_aa: CASSLVSGSNQPQHF; cdr3_nt: TGTGCCAGCAGCTTAGTTTCAGGGTCCAATCAGCCCCAGCATTTT
clone_size: .; d_call: TRBD1; v_call: TRBV5-1; j_call: TRBJ1-5; cdr3_aa: CASSFTGVGQPQHF; cdr3_nt: TGCGCCAGCAGCTTTACAGGGGTCGGTCAGCCCCAGCATTTT
clone_size: .; d_call: .; v_call: TRBV19; j_call: TRBJ1-1; cdr3_aa: CASSGTEAFF; cdr3_nt: TGTGCCAGTAGTGGGACTGAAGCTTTCTTT
clone_size: .; d_call: .; v_call: TRBV25-1; j_call: TRBJ1-1; cdr3_aa: CASSAPAQKGVAFF; cdr3_nt: TGTGCCAGCAGTGCCCCAGCACAGAAAGGGGTAGCTTTCTTT
clone_size: .; d_call: .; v_call: TRBV5-1; j_call: TRBJ1-2; cdr3_aa: CASSLVSGADTSGYTF; cdr3_nt: TGCGCCAGCAGCTTGGTTTCTGGGGCAGATACCTCGGGCTACACCTTC
clone_size: .; d_call: TRBD2; v_call: TRBV14; j_call: TRBJ2-1; cdr3_aa: CASSQVGGRVLDEQFF; cdr3_nt: TGTGCCAGCAGCCAAGTGGGAGGGAGGGTCCTGGATGAGCAGTTCTTC
clone_size: .; d_call: .; v_call: TRBV15; j_call: TRBJ1-3; cdr3_aa: CATSSERGPGNTIYF; cdr3_nt: TGTGCCACCAGCAGTGAAAGGGGCCCTGGAAACACCATATATTTT
clone_size: .; d_call: .; v_call: TRBV6-1; j_call: TRBJ2-7; cdr3_aa: CASSEIIQGPYEQYF; cdr3_nt: TGTGCCAGCAGTGAAATCATCCAGGGTCCCTACGAGCAGTACTTC
clone_size: .; d_call: .; v_call: TRBV30; j_call: TRBJ1-3; cdr3_aa: CAWSYGGNTIYF; cdr3_nt: TGTGCCTGGAGTTACGGGGGGAACACCATATATTTT
clone_size: .; d_call: .; v_call: TRBV27; j_call: TRBJ1-1; cdr3_aa: CASSLSPWGEAFF; cdr3_nt: TGTGCCAGCAGTTTATCACCATGGGGGGAAGCTTTCTTT
clone_size: few; d_call: TRBD1; v_call: TRBV9; j_call: TRBJ2-6; cdr3_aa: CASSATGTGTSGANVLTF; cdr3_nt: TGTGCCAGCAGCGCAACCGGGACAGGTACCTCTGGGGCCAACGTCCTGACTTTC
clone_size: .; d_call: TRBD1; v_call: TRBV7-6; j_call: TRBJ2-3; cdr3_aa: CASSPTGQAITDTQYF; cdr3_nt: TGTGCCAGCAGCCCTACGGGACAGGCGATCACAGATACGCAGTATTTT
clone_size: .; d_call: TRBD2; v_call: TRBV19; j_call: TRBJ2-5; cdr3_aa: CASSLASGVETQYF; cdr3_nt: TGTGCCAGTAGTTTGGCTAGCGGGGTAGAGACCCAGTACTTC
clone_size: .; d_call: .; v_call: TRBV11-2; j_call: TRBJ1-2; cdr3_aa: CASSTRANYGYTF; cdr3_nt: TGTGCCAGCAGCACTCGAGCTAACTATGGCTACACCTTC
clone_size: .; d_call: TRBD1; v_call: TRBV7-6; j_call: TRBJ1-2; cdr3_aa: CASSTRQGGANYGYTF; cdr3_nt: TGTGCCAGCAGCACTCGACAGGGTGGAGCAAACTATGGCTACACCTTC
clone_size: .; d_call: .; v_call: TRBV10-3; j_call: TRBJ1-2; cdr3_aa: CAISESIFGTKKDGYTF; cdr3_nt: TGTGCCATCAGTGAGTCGATATTCGGGACTAAAAAGGATGGCTACACCTTC
clone_size: many; d_call: .; v_call: TRBV29-1; j_call: TRBJ1-2; cdr3_aa: CSVGADNYGYTF; cdr3_nt: TGCAGCGTTGGGGCAGACAACTATGGCTACACCTTC
clone_size: medium-sized; d_call: .; v_call: TRBV20-1; j_call: TRBJ2-5; cdr3_aa: CSVSREETQYF; cdr3_nt: TGCAGTGTGTCACGGGAAGAGACCCAGTACTTC
clone_size: .; d_call: TRBD2; v_call: TRBV5-4; j_call: TRBJ2-1; cdr3_aa: CASSLEAGSYNEQFF; cdr3_nt: TGTGCCAGCAGCTTGGAAGCGGGGTCCTACAATGAGCAGTTCTTC
clone_size: .; d_call: .; v_call: TRBV11-2; j_call: TRBJ2-4; cdr3_aa: CASSYQGVGGNIQYF; cdr3_nt: TGTGCCAGCAGCTACCAAGGGGTTGGGGGAAACATTCAGTACTTC
clone_size: .; d_call: TRBD2; v_call: TRBV4-1; j_call: TRBJ2-1; cdr3_aa: CASSRTGGGHNEQFF; cdr3_nt: TGCGCCAGCAGCCGGACTGGCGGGGGTCACAATGAGCAGTTCTTC